The present entry profiles one T cell receptor beta chain with its context. Two negative PCRs, clearance, or symptom resolution were required of recovered Cohort 3 donors. The CDR3 runs to 15 residues. CDR1 is SGHVS and CDR2 is FNYEAQ in the germline V gene. Trimming cost V 3 bases and J 1 base; bases outside gene matches: 4. This sample was included in a study of blood T cell repertoires in COVID-19. Study overall: Italy, Spain and the United States were the sources of the convalescent and acute COVID-19 samples.

Profiling relied on immunoSEQ multiplex PCR, and the TCRdb table lists in-frame clones only, not all of them. The table records under 500,000 clones, roughly nine tenths of them present only once. Source material: PBMCs or T cells enriched from blood (not recorded which). The TCR was taken from a man aged 30-40 years who had recovered from COVID-19. J is TRBJ2-3 and V is TRBV7-6; 7 bases are a match to TRBD2. In DNA, the CDR3 is TGTGCCAGCAGCTTTTTTGCGGGAGGCACAGATACGCAGTATTTT. The encoded protein is CASSFFAGGTDTQYF.